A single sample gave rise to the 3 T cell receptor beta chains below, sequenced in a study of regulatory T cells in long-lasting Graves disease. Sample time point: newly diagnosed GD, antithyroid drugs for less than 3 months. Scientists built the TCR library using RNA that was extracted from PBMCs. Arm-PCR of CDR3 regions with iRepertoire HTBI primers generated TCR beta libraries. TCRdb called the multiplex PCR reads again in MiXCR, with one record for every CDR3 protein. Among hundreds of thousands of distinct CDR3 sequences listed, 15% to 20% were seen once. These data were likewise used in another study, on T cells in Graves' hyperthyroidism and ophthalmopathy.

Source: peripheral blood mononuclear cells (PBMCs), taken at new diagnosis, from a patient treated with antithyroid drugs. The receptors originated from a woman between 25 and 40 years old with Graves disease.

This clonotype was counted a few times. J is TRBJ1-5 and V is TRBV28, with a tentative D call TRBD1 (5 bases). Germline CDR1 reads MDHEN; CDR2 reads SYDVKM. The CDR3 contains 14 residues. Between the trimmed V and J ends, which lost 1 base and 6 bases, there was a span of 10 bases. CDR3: CASSLSGEVQPQHF. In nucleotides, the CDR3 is TGTGCCAGCAGTTTATCGGGGGAGGTTCAGCCCCAGCATTTT.

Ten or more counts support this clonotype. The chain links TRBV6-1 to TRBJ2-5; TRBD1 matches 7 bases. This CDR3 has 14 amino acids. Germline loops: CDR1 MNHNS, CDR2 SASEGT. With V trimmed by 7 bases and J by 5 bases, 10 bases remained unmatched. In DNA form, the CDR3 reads TGTGCCAGCATGAACAGGGGCTTAAGGGAGACCCAGTACTTC. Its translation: CASMNRGLRETQYF.

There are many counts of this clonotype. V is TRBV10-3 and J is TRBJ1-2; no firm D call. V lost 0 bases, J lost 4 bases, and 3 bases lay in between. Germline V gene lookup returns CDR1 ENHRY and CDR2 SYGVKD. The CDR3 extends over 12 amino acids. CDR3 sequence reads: CAISESSYGYTF. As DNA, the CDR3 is TGTGCCATCAGTGAGTCGAGCTATGGCTACACCTTC.